This T cell receptor beta chain was sequenced during a study of beta chain features in type 1 diabetes. Every bit of the isolated RNA underwent reverse transcription, so sequencing read expressed TCRB transcripts. For naive, central memory and regulatory T cell samples, reads averaged roughly 3.6 million. TCRdb's table, derived via immunoSEQ multiplex PCR, lists solely in-frame clones and lacks some. This table has roughly 300,000 clones, approximately 14% appearing once. Broader study findings: Significant though moderate, a shortening of TCRB CDR3s appeared in all four CD4+ subsets of Type 1 diabetes patients. When cDNA is sequenced, cells with high TCR expression could be over-represented.

CD4+ naive, central memory, regulatory and stem cell-like memory cells were sorted via CD45RO/CCR7/CD25/CD127/CD95/CD27. Note on this clone: Antigen: not known.

Sample: central memory CD4+ T cells from blood. The receptor's source is a young man in good health.

The CDR3 bases are TGTGCCAGCAGCTCCCGGATCGGGCGGGGTGAAAAACTGTTTTTT. Amino acid sequence: CASSSRIGRGEKLFF. This sequence joins TRBV14 and TRBJ1-4; no definite D call. Germline V gene data show CDR1 as SGHDN and CDR2 as FVKESK. The CDR3 length is 15 residues. The ends were cut back, 5 bases at V and 7 bases at J, with 17 bases in the middle.